This T cell receptor (beta chain) was sequenced in a study of blood T cell repertoires in COVID-19. Looking at the study overall: Italy, Spain and the United States were the sources of the convalescent and acute COVID-19 samples.

CDR1 is LGHNA, CDR2 YSLEER, per germline. Trimming removed 0 bases from V and 5 bases from J, with 16 bases in between. This CDR3 is 16 amino acids long. How the authors handled the data: Reference gene primer amplification yielded estimated nucleated cell counts. Sequenced by immunoSEQ multiplex PCR; TCRdb stores in-frame clones only, minus some. The V and J calls and clone size are taken from that table; D and trimming were inferred from the DNA. Among about 29,000 clones listed, approximately 80% were seen once. This clone has only a few counts. The receptor was isolated from a woman in her 70s with acute or convalescent COVID-19. What was sequenced was peripheral blood. The V and J genes are TRBV4-3 and TRBJ1-2; D uncertain. The CDR3 sequence is CASSQDSAVTVYGYTF. As DNA, the CDR3 is TGCGCCAGCAGCCAAGATTCTGCGGTCACCGTGTATGGCTACACCTTC.